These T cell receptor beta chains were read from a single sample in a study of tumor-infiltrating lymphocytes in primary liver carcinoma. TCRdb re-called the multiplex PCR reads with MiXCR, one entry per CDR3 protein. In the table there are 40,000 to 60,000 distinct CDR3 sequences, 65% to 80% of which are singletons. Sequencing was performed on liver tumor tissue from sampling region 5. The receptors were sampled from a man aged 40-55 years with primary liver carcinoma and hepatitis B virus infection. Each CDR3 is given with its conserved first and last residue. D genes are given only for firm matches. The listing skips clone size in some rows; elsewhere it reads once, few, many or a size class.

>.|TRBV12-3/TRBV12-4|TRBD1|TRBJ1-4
CASTLGQGAEKLFF
TGTGCCAGCACCTTAGGACAGGGGGCTGAAAAACTGTTTTTT
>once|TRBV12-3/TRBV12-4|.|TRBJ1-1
CASSRGHRGETFF
TGTGCCAGCAGCCGGGGCCATAGAGGTGAAACTTTCTTT
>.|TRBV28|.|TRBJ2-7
CASMDAGSSYEQCF
TGTGCCAGCATGGACGCGGGGAGCTCCTACGAGCAGTGTTTC
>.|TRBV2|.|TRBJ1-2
CASSGDILGYTF
TGTGCCAGCAGTGGGGACATTTTGGGCTACACCTTC
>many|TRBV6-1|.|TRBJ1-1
CASSEPFATPRTEAFF
TGTGCCAGCAGTGAACCTTTCGCCACCCCAAGAACTGAAGCTTTCTTT
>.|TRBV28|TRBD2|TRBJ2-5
CASSIQQAGVQETHYF
TGTGCCAGCAGTATTCAACAGGCGGGGGTTCAAGAGACCCATTACTTC
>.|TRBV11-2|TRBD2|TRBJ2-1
CASSQTSVYNVQFF
TGTGCCAGCAGCCAGACTAGCGTGTACAATGTGCAGTTCTTT
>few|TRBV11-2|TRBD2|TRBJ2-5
CACSPGISGGHQETQYF
TGTGCCTGCAGCCCTGGGATTAGCGGGGGGCATCAAGAGACCCAGTACTTC
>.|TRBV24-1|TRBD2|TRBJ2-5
CATARAGEETQYF
TGTGCCACCGCACGTGCGGGAGAAGAGACCCAGTACTTT
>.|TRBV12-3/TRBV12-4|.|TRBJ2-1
CASSLPPSSDKQFF
TGTGCCAGCAGTTTACCTCCATCTAGCGACAAGCAGTTCTTC
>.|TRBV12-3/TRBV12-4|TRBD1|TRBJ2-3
CVSSSPEGQWRSDTQYF
TGTGTCAGCAGTTCGCCTGAGGGACAGTGGCGGTCAGATACGCAGTATTTT
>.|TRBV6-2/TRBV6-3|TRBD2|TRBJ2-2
CANSLSGSRVGELFF
TGTGCCAACAGCCTAAGCGGGAGTCGAGTCGGAGAGCTGTTTTTT
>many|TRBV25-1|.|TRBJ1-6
CASSSLPNSPLHF
TGTGCCAGCAGTTCTCTCCCGAATTCACCCCTCCACTTT
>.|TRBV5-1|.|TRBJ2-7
CASSSKGPSYEQYF
TGCGCCAGCAGCTCCAAGGGGCCCTCCTACGAGCAATACTTC
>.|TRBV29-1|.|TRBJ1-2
CSVTSSTANYGYTF
TGCAGCGTTACTTCGTCGACAGCCAACTATGGCTACACCTTC
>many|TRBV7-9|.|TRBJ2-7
CAGTLGEQYEQYF
TGTGCCGGAACTTTGGGGGAGCAGTACGAGCAGTACTTC
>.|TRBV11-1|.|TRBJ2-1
CVSSIGLGLPTHEQFF
TGTGTCAGCAGCATAGGCCTGGGACTTCCTACGCATGAGCAATTCTTC
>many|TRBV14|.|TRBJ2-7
CASSSGPLREQYF
TGTGCCAGCAGCTCGGGACCCCTGAGGGAGCAGTACTTC
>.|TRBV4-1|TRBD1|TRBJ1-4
CASRQDKGQINEKLFF
TGTGCCAGCAGGCAAGATAAGGGACAGATTAATGAAAAACTGTTTTTT
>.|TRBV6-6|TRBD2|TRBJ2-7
CVSSLTSGRGSYEQYF
TGTGTCAGCAGTCTCACTAGCGGAAGGGGTTCCTACGAGCAGTACTTC
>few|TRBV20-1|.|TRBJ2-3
CRAGRRERGTDTQYF
TGCAGAGCCGGGAGGCGGGAGAGGGGGACAGATACGCAGTATTTT
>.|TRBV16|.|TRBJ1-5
CASSQFPSANQLRHF
TGTGCCAGCAGCCAATTCCCCAGTGCAAATCAGCTCCGGCATTTT
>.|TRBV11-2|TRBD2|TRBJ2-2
CASSGALAERNTGELFF
TGTGCCAGCAGCGGAGCACTAGCGGAGCGGAACACCGGGGAGCTATTCTTT
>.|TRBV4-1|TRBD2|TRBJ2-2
CASSQDSGAGGLFF
TGCGCCAGCAGCCAAGACAGTGGGGCCGGGGGGTTGTTTTTT
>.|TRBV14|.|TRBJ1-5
CASKLLYGGSQPQHF
TGTGCCAGCAAGCTACTTTACGGGGGCAGTCAGCCCCAGCATTTT
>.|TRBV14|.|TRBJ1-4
CASSRLLGNRDFERLFF
TGTGCCAGCAGCCGCTTGTTAGGAAACAGGGACTTTGAAAGACTGTTTTTT
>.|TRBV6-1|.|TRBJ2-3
CASSSLSSLGTQYF
TGTGCCAGCAGTTCCCTAAGCAGCTTAGGTACGCAGTATTTT
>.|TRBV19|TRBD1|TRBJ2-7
CASSFISGTGTYEQYF
TGTGCCAGTAGTTTTATATCCGGGACAGGGACCTACGAGCAGTACTTC
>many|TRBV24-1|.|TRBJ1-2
CATSDTSPRTAEDYGYTF
TGTGCCACCAGTGATACAAGCCCCCGGACAGCCGAGGACTATGGCTACACCTTC
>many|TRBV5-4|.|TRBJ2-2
CASSLMLAGELFF
TGTGCCAGCAGCCTGATGCTGGCCGGGGAGCTGTTTTTT
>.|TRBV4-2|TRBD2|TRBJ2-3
CARSSGTSGSADTQYF
TGTGCCCGCAGCTCCGGGACTAGCGGGAGTGCAGATACGCAGTATTTT
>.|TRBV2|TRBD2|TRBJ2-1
CASSELAGVSNEQFF
TGTGCCAGCAGTGAACTAGCGGGAGTCTCCAATGAGCAGTTCTTC
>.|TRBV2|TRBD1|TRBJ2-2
CASGRGSGKLFF
TGTGCCAGCGGCAGGGGGTCCGGGAAGCTGTTTTTT
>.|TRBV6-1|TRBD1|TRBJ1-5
CESSERGQGQPQHF
TGTGAGAGCAGTGAAAGAGGACAGGGTCAGCCCCAGCATTTT
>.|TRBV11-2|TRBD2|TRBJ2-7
CTSSSSVGLTGGGYEQYF
TGTACCAGCAGCTCATCCGTTGGACTAACGGGAGGGGGGTACGAGCAGTACTTC
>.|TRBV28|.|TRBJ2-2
CASFRSGGGQLFF
TGTGCCAGCTTTAGGAGCGGTGGGGGGCAGCTGTTTTTT
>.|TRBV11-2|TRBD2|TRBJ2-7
CASIGTSGRVNEQHF
TGTGCTAGCATAGGGACTAGCGGGAGGGTCAACGAGCAGCACTTC
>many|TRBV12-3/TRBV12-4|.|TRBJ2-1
CAGSFIQGEQFF
TGTGCCGGCAGTTTCATACAGGGTGAGCAGTTCTTC
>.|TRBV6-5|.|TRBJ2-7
CASSYASDGRGEQYF
TGTGCCAGCAGTTACGCATCAGACGGGAGAGGGGAGCAGTACTTC
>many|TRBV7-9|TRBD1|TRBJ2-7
CASSPGQELQYF
TGTGCCAGCAGCCCGGGACAGGAACTACAGTACTTC
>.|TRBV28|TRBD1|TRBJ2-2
CASSLTGGGIGELFF
TGTGCCAGCAGTTTGACAGGGGGTGGCATCGGGGAGCTGTTTTTT
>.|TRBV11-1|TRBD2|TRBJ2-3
CASSAGGPDTQYF
TGTGCCAGCAGCGCGGGGGGACCAGATACGCAGTATTTT
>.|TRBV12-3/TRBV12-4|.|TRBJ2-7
CVSSLLVGVPPYEQYF
TGTGTCAGCAGTTTATTAGTGGGAGTGCCTCCCTACGAGCAGTACTTC
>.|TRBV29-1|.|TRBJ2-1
CSVLITYNMQFF
TGCAGCGTTTTGATTACCTACAATATGCAGTTCTTC
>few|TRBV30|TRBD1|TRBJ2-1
CAWYLQGANEQFF
TGTGCCTGGTACCTACAGGGGGCCAATGAGCAGTTCTTC